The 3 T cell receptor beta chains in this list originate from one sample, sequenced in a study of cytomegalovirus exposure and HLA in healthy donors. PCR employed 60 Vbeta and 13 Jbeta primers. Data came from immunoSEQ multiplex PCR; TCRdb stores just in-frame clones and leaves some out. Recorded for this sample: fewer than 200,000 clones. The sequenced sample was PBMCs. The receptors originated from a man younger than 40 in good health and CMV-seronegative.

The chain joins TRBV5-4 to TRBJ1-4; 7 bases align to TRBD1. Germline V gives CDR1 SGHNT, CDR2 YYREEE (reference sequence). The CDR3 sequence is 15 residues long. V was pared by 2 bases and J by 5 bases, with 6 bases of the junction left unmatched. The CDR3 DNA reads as TGTGCCAGCAGCTTAGGTAGACAGGGAAATGAAAAACTGTTTTTT. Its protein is CASSLGRQGNEKLFF.

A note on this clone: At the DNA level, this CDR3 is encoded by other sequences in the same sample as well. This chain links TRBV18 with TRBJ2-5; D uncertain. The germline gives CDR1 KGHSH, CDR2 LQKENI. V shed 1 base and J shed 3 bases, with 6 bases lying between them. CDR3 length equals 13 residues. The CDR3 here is CASSPRQEETQYF. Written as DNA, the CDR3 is TGTGCCAGCTCACCACGGCAGGAAGAGACCCAGTACTTC.

The CDR3 sequence: CASSFQAAYSNQPQHF. Here the CDR3 DNA reads TGTGCCAGCAGTTTTCAGGCCGCGTATAGCAATCAGCCCCAGCATTTT. J is TRBJ1-5 and V is TRBV28; no definite D call. Germline V gives CDR1 MDHEN, CDR2 SYDVKM. This CDR3 contains 16 residues. The germline V and J ends were trimmed by 3 bases and 0 bases, with 12 bases remaining between them. The variable domain in full, completed from reference TRBV28 and TRBJ1-5, reads DVKVTQSSRYLVKRTGEKVFLECVQDMDHENMFWYRQDPGLGLRLIYFSYDVKMKEKGDIPEGYSVSREKKERFSLILESASTNQTSMYLCASSFQAAYSNQPQHFGDGTRLSIL.